Sequencing of this T cell receptor beta chain was carried out in a study of T cells after yellow fever vaccination (dated by TCRdb to between 2019 and 2020). With respect to the entire study: Libraries from fractions with low cell numbers were prepared with the SMART-Seq v4 Ultra Low Input RNA kit. To follow T-cell clones before and after primary and booster YFV17D yellow fever vaccination, bulk TCR alpha and beta repertoires were sequenced over time. The cohort comprised two healthy male donors, one aged 18 to 30 and one aged 30 to 39 years. Blood was collected at multiple timepoints before and after primary and secondary immunization, and bulk PBMC replicates and cell subsets were isolated. General findings and caveats noted by the study authors: A small fraction of clonotypes appeared in both the CD4 and CD8 compartments, likely as a result of convergent recombination. Computational filtering was required because FACS-sorted repertoires could contain abundant contaminating clonotypes from the bulk population. The secondary T-cell response was weaker than the primary response but faster, peaking on day 5 instead of day 15. Because the study included only a couple of donors, the extent to which the findings can be generalized is limited. Most clones expanded after primary vaccination were re-detected after the booster (about 96% of CD4 and approximately 85% of CD8), suggesting broad memory maintenance.

The sample's treatment or condition label is to be understood as: live attenuated yellow fever vaccine strain. PBMCs were isolated from peripheral blood using a standard Ficoll-Paque protocol. Dynabeads CD4 and CD8 positive selection kits were used to isolate CD4 and CD8 T-cell fractions. TriZol was used to extract RNA from bulk PBMCs, from CD4 and CD8 fractions, and from dextramer-positive and dextramer-negative fractions. The sequencing machine was an Illumina NovaSeq 6000. TCR cDNA was synthesized by 5'RACE template switching, which introduced a universal primer site and unique molecular identifiers. cDNA synthesis was primed from both the TCR alpha and TCR beta constant segments. Libraries were amplified in two PCR steps, with sample barcodes and sequencing adapters added in the second step. Sequencing of libraries was performed on Illumina HiSeq 2500 (2x100 bp) or NovaSeq (2x150 bp). The study's processing was this. Reads were demultiplexed and collapsed into UMI consensus sequences with MIGEC, and V(D)J alignment was performed with MiXCR. Vaccine-responding clonotypes were identified with edgeR using replicate PBMC samples, with FDR below 0.01 and a log2 fold change above 5 up to day 15 being required. Each bulk clonotype received a CD4 or CD8 identity based on whether the sequenced CD4 or CD8 repertoire contained that clonotype at higher abundance. TCRdb reprocessed the public reads (quality trimming at Q25 with fastp, clone calling with MiXCR) and kept in-frame beta chains. Each CDR3 protein gets just one entry, which takes the most common genes and DNA from the rows behind it. The V and J calls reflect TCRdb's pipeline rather than the authors' work. In all, the sample holds hundreds of thousands of distinct CDR3 sequences, and roughly an eighth of those were seen once. More than 3% of the sample rests with the top ten.

In its sample, this clonotype was seen a few times. Its antigen is currently not known. The input lacks base qualities; no much larger clone sits a single base away. Sequenced material: CD4+ T cells sorted from PBMCs, taken 15 days after the yellow fever booster vaccination. The clonotype originates from a man between 18 and 35 years old who received the YFV17D yellow fever vaccine.

The sequenced DNA is TGTGCCAGCAGTGAAGCCGGGTACGAGCAGTACTTC. Its protein is CASSEAGYEQYF. The chain uses TRBV25-1 and TRBJ2-7, with the identity of the D gene unclear. According to the germline V gene, CDR1 reads MGHDK and CDR2 reads SYGVNS. The CDR3 runs 12 residues from the cysteine to the phenylalanine. The read is trimmed to its CDR3 DNA, 36 bases read in frame from base 1. V is shortened by 2 bases, J by 4 bases, and the region joining them spans 6 bases.